The 9 T cell receptor beta chains below all came from one sample that was sequenced in a study of blood T cell repertoires in COVID-19. TCRdb's copy holds only in-frame clones and misses some; the assay was immunoSEQ multiplex PCR. The repertoire includes more than 200,000 clones, around 81% of them detected once, and 3.5% to 4.5% sits in the top ten. Material for sequencing was PBMCs or T cells enriched from blood (not recorded which). The source is a man aged 25-40 years with acute COVID-19.

J is TRBJ2-1 and V is TRBV3-1 (or the pseudogene TRBV3-2); D is ambiguous. CDR3 length: 13 residues. The germline V and J ends were trimmed by 1 base and 5 bases, with 6 bases remaining between them. Germline-derived CDR1 and CDR2 are LGHDT and YNNKEL (reference sequence). The CDR3 bases are TGTGCCAGCAGCCAAGTTATAAACAATGAGCAGTTCTTC. The encoded protein is CASSQVINNEQFF.

This chain links TRBV6-5 with TRBJ2-3, with 7 nucleotides matching TRBD1. J lost 0 bases, V lost 0 bases, and 3 bases had no gene match. The CDR3 covers 16 residues. Per germline, CDR1 MNHEY and CDR2 SVGAGI. The DNA for the CDR3 is TGTGCCAGCAGTTACTCCCCGGGACAGAGCACAGATACGCAGTATTTT. Translation gives CASSYSPGQSTDTQYF.

This sequence joins TRBV5-6 and TRBJ1-4; TRBD1 matches 7 bases. This CDR3 spans 14 amino acids. CDR1 is SGHDT and CDR2 is YYEEEE in the germline V gene. V shed 4 bases and J 5 bases; nucleotides not matched to a gene: 5. CDR3 protein: CASSPGGSNEKLFF. For the CDR3, the DNA is TGTGCCAGCAGCCCAGGGGGATCCAATGAAAAACTGTTTTTT. Variable domain in full (rest from reference TRBV5-6 and TRBJ1-4): DAGVTQSPTHLIKTRGQQVTLRCSPKSGHDTVSWYQQALGQGPQFIFQYYEEEERQRGNFPDRFSGHQFPNYSSELNVNALLLGDSALYLCASSPGGSNEKLFFGSGTQLSVL.

The rearrangement uses TRBV28 and TRBJ1-1, with a tentative D call TRBD1 (6 bases). Trimming took off 9 bases at V and 6 bases at J, with 11 bases between the two ends. CDR1 and CDR2 (germline): MDHEN, SYDVKM. The CDR3 totals 11 residues. Written as DNA, the CDR3 is TGTGCCAGTTTCAGGGGAGCTGAAGCTTTCTTT. Translated, it gives CASFRGAEAFF.

This clone was recorded many times. The rearrangement uses TRBV6-4 and TRBJ2-3; the match to TRBD2 covers 10 bases. The V segment lost 6 bases and the J segment 1 base; nucleotides outside the gene matches: 4. The V gene's germline CDR1 is MRHNA and CDR2 SNTAGT. The CDR3 consists of 15 residues. CDR3 sequence: CASSDTSGGTDTQYF. CDR3 DNA sequence: TGTGCCAGCAGCGATACTAGCGGGGGCACAGATACGCAGTATTTT.

Regarding this clone: Other DNA sequences in the same sample also yield this CDR3. V is TRBV5-1 and J is TRBJ2-5; D is ambiguous. Germline loops: CDR1 SGHRS, CDR2 YFSETQ. With 4 bases removed from V and 2 bases from J, the gap between germline ends came to 3 bases. This CDR3 region has 11 residues. This chain's CDR3 is CASSQQETQYF. CDR3 bases: TGCGCCAGCAGCCAACAAGAGACCCAGTACTTC.

This clone was recorded a few times. The V call is TRBV11-1, the J call TRBJ2-5; 7 positions match TRBD1. This CDR3 comprises 14 residues. Trimming at V came to 6 bases and at J to 4 bases, leaving 8 bases not matched to a gene. The germline V gene has CDR1 SGHAT and CDR2 FQDESV (reference sequence). The CDR3 is CASRLDRPPETQYF. The DNA for the CDR3 is TGTGCCAGCAGACTGGACAGGCCCCCAGAGACCCAGTACTTC.

This clone occurred once. The chain uses TRBV5-1 and TRBJ2-1; TRBD1 agrees at 9 bases. The CDR3 length is 13 residues. The germline V gene encodes CDR1 SGHRS and CDR2 YFSETQ. V lost 5 bases, J lost 6 bases, and 3 bases stayed unmatched. The CDR3 DNA reads TGCGCCAGCAGGGGACAGGGTCTCAATGAGCAGTTCTTC. This encodes CASRGQGLNEQFF.

The chain uses TRBV7-9 and TRBJ2-1; 11 nucleotides line up with TRBD2. Germline V lookup: CDR1 SEHNR, CDR2 FQNEAQ (reference sequence). This CDR3 is built from 18 residues. V shed 1 base, J shed 0 bases, and the junction held 5 bases outside the gene matches. CDR3 amino acids: CASSLVGLAVSSYNEQFF. As DNA, the CDR3 is TGTGCCAGCAGCTTAGTGGGACTAGCGGTGAGCTCCTACAATGAGCAGTTCTTC.